This T cell receptor (beta chain) was recovered during a study of blood T cell repertoires in COVID-19. Across the whole study: Collection of acute and convalescent COVID-19 samples took place in the United States, Italy and Spain. T cells, B-cell-depleted T cells, or PBMCs provided the cDNA or gDNA that served as material.

Under the authors' procedure: Amplification of reference gene primers provided the estimated nucleated cell counts. Produced via immunoSEQ multiplex PCR; TCRdb's table is partial and in-frame only. That table gives V, J and clone size, and the DNA gave D and trimming. This sample yields tens of thousands of clones, of which over 85% are seen a single time; approximately 2.4% belongs to the top ten. Trimming took 1 base from V and 0 from J, leaving 16 bases between them. This CDR3 is 18 amino acids long. The germline V gene encodes CDR1 KGHSH and CDR2 LQKENI. The genes are TRBV18 and TRBJ2-1, with D possibly TRBD2 on 6 matching bases. The specimen sequenced was peripheral blood. The clonotype was recovered from a man in his fifties with acute or convalescent COVID-19. CDR3 loop: CASSPRVGGANSYNEQFF. The DNA for the CDR3 is TGTGCCAGCTCACCACGGGTGGGCGGGGCGAACTCCTACAATGAGCAGTTCTTC.